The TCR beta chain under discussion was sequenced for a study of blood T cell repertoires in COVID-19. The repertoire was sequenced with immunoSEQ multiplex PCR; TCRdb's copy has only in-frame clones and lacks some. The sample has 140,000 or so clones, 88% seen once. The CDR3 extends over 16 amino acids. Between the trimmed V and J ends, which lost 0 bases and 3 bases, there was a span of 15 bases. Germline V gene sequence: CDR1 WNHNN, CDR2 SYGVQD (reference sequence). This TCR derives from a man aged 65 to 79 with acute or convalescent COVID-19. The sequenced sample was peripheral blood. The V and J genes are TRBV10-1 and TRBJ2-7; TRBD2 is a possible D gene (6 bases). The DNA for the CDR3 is TGCGCCAGCAGTGAGTCGGCAAGTGGGGGGAACTACGAGCAGTACTTC. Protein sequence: CASSESASGGNYEQYF.